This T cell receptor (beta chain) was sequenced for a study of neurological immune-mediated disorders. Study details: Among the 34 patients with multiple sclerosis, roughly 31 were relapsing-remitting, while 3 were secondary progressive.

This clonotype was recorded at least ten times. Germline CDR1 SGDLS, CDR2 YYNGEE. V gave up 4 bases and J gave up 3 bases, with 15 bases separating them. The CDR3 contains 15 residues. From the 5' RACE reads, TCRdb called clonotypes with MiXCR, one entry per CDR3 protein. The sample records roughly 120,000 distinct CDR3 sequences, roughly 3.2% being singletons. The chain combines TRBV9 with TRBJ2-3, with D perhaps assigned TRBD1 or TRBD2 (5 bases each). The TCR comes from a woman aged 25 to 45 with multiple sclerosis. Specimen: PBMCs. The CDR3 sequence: CASSRGGSGTDTQYF. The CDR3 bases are TGTGCCAGCAGCCGTGGGGGATCCGGTACAGATACGCAGTATTTT. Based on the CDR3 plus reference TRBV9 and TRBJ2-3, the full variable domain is DSGVTQTPKHLITATGQRVTLRCSPRSGDLSVYWYQQSLDQGLQFLIQYYNGEERAKGNILERFSAQQFPDLHSELNLSSLELGDSALYFCASSRGGSGTDTQYFGPGTRLTVL.